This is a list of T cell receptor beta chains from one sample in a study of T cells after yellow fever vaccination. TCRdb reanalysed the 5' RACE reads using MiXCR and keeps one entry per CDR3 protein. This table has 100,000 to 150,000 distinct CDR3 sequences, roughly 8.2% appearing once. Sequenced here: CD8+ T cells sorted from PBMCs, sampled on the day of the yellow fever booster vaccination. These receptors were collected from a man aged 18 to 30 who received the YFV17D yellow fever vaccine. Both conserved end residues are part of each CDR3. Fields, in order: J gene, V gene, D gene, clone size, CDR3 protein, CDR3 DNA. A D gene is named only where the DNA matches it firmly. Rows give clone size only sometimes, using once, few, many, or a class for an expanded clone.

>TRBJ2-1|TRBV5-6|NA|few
CASGRAVGWKFF
TGTGCCAGCGGCCGGGCCGTTGGGTGGAAGTTCTTC
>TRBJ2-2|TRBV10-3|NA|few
CAISETMQTGELFF
TGTGCCATCAGTGAGACTATGCAGACCGGGGAGCTGTTTTTT
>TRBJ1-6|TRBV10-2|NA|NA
CASLGPNNSPLHF
TGCGCCAGCTTAGGTCCGAATAATTCACCCCTCCACTTT
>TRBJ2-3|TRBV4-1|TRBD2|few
CASSQDGAGGVTDTQYF
TGCGCCAGCAGCCAAGACGGGGCTGGGGGGGTCACAGATACGCAGTATTTT
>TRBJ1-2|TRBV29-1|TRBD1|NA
CSVADRGPSYGYTF
TGCAGCGTCGCTGACAGGGGGCCTTCCTATGGCTACACCTTC
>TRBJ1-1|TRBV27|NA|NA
CASSLGWGAEAFF
TGTGCCAGCAGTTTAGGCTGGGGGGCTGAAGCTTTCTTT
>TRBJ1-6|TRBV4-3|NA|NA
CASSQDWLGGISYNSPLHF
TGCGCCAGCAGCCAAGATTGGTTGGGCGGGATCTCCTATAATTCACCCCTCCACTTT
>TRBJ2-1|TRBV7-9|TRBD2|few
CASSFKSGAYNEQFF
TGTGCCAGCAGCTTCAAAAGCGGGGCCTACAATGAGCAGTTCTTC
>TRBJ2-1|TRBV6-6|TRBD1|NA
CASRAPSGTGEREQFF
TGTGCCAGCAGAGCTCCTTCCGGGACAGGGGAGAGAGAGCAGTTCTTC
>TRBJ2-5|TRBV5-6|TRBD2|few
CASSVRGGFSEETQYF
TGTGCCAGCAGCGTCCGCGGGGGGTTCTCAGAAGAGACCCAGTACTTC
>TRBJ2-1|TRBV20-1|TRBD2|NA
CSASTWGGSYNEQFF
TGCAGTGCTAGCACTTGGGGGGGCTCCTACAATGAGCAGTTCTTC
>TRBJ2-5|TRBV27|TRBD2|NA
CASSLRPGLAGGPETQYF
TGTGCCAGCAGTTTACGCCCCGGACTAGCGGGGGGACCTGAGACCCAGTACTTC
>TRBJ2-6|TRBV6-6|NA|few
CASSYKPGANVLTF
TGTGCCAGCAGTTACAAACCTGGGGCCAACGTCCTGACTTTC
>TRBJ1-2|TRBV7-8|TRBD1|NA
CASSLGTGFYGYTF
TGTGCCAGCAGCTTAGGGACAGGGTTCTATGGCTACACCTTC
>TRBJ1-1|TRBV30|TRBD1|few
CAWRRLRGQNEAFF
TGTGCCTGGAGGCGCCTCAGGGGGCAGAATGAAGCTTTCTTT
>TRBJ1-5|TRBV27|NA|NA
CASSLIAGNQPQHF
TGTGCCAGCAGTTTAATCGCCGGGAATCAGCCCCAGCATTTT
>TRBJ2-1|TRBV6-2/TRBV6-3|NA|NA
CASSYDSRRGYNEQFF
TGTGCCAGCAGTTACGACTCGAGGAGAGGGTACAATGAGCAGTTCTTC
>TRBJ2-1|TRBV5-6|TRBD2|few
CASSWGTSGSNEQFF
TGTGCCAGCAGCTGGGGGACTAGCGGGAGCAATGAGCAGTTCTTC
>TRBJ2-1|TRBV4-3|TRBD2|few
CASSQDGLGTLAGAYNEQFF
TGCGCCAGCAGCCAAGATGGCCTGGGGACCTTAGCGGGGGCTTACAATGAGCAGTTCTTC
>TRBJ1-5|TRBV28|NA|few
CASSSPGYSNQPQHF
TGTGCCAGCAGCAGCCCGGGGTATAGCAATCAGCCCCAGCATTTT
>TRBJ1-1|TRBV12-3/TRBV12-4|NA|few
CASSPTLGFEAFF
TGTGCCAGCAGCCCCACCTTGGGGTTTGAAGCTTTCTTT
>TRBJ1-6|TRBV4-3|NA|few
CASSQGNGDNSPLHF
TGCGCCAGCAGCCAAGGCAATGGGGATAATTCACCCCTCCACTTT
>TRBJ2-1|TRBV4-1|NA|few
CASSQEYNEQFF
TGCGCCAGCAGCCAAGAATACAATGAGCAGTTCTTC
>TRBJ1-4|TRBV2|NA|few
CASSDLEEKLFF
TGTGCCAGCAGTGATTTGGAAGAAAAACTGTTTTTT
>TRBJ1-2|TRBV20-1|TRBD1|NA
CSARSQGARYGYTF
TGCAGTGCTAGATCCCAGGGGGCGAGGTACGGCTACACCTTC
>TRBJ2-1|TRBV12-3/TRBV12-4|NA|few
CASSLSQGSADNEQFF
TGTGCCAGCAGTTTATCCCAGGGGTCGGCCGACAATGAGCAGTTCTTC
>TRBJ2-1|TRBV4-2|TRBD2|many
CASSQDPAGGYNEQFF
TGTGCCAGCAGCCAAGATCCAGCGGGGGGGTACAATGAGCAGTTCTTC
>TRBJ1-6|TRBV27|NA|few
CASSFVDGLIRGSPLHF
TGTGCCAGCAGTTTCGTCGACGGACTGATTCGGGGTTCACCCCTCCACTTT
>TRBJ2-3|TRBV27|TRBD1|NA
CASSPGTGVTDTQYF
TGTGCCAGCAGTCCCGGGACAGGGGTCACTGATACGCAGTATTTT
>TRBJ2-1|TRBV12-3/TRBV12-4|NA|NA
CASSFDSGGNEQFF
TGTGCCAGCAGTTTCGACTCCGGGGGAAATGAGCAGTTCTTC
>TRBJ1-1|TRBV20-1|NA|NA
CSARDPQRGAFF
TGCAGTGCTAGAGACCCCCAGAGAGGGGCTTTCTTT
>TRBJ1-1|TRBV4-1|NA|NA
CASSQSVVAGATEAFF
TGCGCCAGCAGCCAATCTGTGGTGGCAGGGGCCACTGAAGCTTTCTTT
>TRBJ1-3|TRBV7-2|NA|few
CASSFLGSGNTIYF
TGTGCCAGCAGCTTTCTCGGGTCTGGAAACACCATATATTTT
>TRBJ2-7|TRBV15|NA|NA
CATSRDGKWGEQYF
TGTGCCACCAGCAGAGATGGCAAATGGGGCGAGCAGTACTTC
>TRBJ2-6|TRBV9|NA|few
CASSVSGRVGRSGANVLTF
TGTGCCAGCAGTGTCTCGGGCAGGGTGGGACGCTCTGGGGCCAACGTCCTGACTTTC
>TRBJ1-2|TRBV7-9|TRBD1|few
CASSLGAGGADYGYTF
TGTGCCAGCAGCTTAGGGGCAGGGGGCGCTGACTATGGCTACACCTTC
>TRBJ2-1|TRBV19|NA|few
CASSIAPGLNEQFF
TGTGCCAGTAGTATAGCTCCCGGGCTGAATGAGCAGTTCTTC
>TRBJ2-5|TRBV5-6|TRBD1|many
CASSDRGKETQYF
TGTGCCAGCAGCGACAGGGGCAAAGAGACCCAGTACTTC
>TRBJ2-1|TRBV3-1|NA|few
CASSQERPSYNEQFF
TGTGCCAGCAGCCAGGAGCGTCCCTCCTACAATGAGCAGTTCTTC
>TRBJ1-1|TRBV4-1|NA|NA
CAIRGIGDTEAFF
TGCGCCATCAGAGGGATAGGGGACACTGAAGCTTTCTTT
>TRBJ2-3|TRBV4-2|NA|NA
CASSQDPGETDTQYF
TGTGCCAGCAGCCAAGATCCGGGGGAGACAGATACGCAGTATTTT
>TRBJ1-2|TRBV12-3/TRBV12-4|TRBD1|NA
CASSLNRGPSGYTF
TGTGCCAGCAGTTTAAACAGGGGGCCAAGCGGCTACACCTTC
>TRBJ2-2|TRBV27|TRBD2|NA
CASRPGGGTGELFF
TGTGCCAGCAGACCGGGAGGTGGCACCGGGGAGCTGTTTTTT
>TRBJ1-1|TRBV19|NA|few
CASSTSSEAFF
TGTGCCAGTAGTACCAGTTCTGAAGCTTTCTTT
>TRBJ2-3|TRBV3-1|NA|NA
CASSPFKGPTDTQYF
TGTGCCAGCAGCCCTTTCAAGGGACCCACAGATACGCAGTATTTT
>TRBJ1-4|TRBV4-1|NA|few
CASSQDFGDYGEKLFF
TGCGCCAGCAGCCAAGATTTTGGGGATTACGGTGAAAAACTGTTTTTT
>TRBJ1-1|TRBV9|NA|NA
CASSPSLTEAFF
TGTGCCAGCAGCCCCTCCCTGACTGAAGCTTTCTTT
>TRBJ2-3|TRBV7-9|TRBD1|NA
CASSRNRGPLTDTQYF
TGTGCCAGCAGCAGGAACAGGGGGCCCCTCACAGATACGCAGTATTTT
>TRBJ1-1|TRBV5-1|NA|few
CASRGTGTEAFF
TGCGCCAGCCGGGGTACTGGCACTGAAGCTTTCTTT
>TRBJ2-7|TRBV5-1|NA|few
CASRGEGVDEQYF
TGCGCCAGCAGGGGTGAAGGGGTCGACGAGCAGTACTTC
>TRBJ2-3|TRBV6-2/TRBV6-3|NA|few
CASSASYGDTQYF
TGTGCCAGCAGTGCGTCCTACGGAGATACGCAGTATTTT
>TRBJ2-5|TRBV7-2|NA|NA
CASSFPGEDLKETQYF
TGTGCCAGCAGCTTCCCGGGGGAGGATTTAAAAGAGACCCAGTACTTC
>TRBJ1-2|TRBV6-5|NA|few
CASIGGGADGYTF
TGTGCCAGCATTGGGGGAGGGGCTGATGGCTACACCTTC
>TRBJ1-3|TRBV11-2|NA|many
CASSLGVSGNTIYF
TGTGCCAGCAGCTTAGGGGTTTCTGGAAACACCATATATTTT
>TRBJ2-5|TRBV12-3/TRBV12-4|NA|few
CASSVTGNGGGAQYF
TGTGCCAGCAGTGTCACAGGGAACGGTGGGGGGGCCCAGTACTTC
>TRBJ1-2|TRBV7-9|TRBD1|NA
CASSSSLGQVYGYTF
TGTGCCAGCAGCTCAAGTCTGGGACAGGTCTATGGCTACACCTTC
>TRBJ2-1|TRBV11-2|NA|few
CASSLGRGGGDEQFF
TGTGCCAGCAGCTTAGGTAGGGGGGGCGGCGATGAGCAGTTCTTC
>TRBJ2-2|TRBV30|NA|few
CAWSPTGWWALFF
TGTGCCTGGAGTCCAACAGGATGGTGGGCGCTGTTTTTT
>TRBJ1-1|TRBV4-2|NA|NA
CASSGTGGDTEAFF
TGTGCCAGCAGCGGCACGGGGGGAGATACTGAAGCTTTCTTT
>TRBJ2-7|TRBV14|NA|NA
CASSQDWGYEQYF
TGTGCCAGCAGCCAAGACTGGGGCTACGAGCAGTACTTC